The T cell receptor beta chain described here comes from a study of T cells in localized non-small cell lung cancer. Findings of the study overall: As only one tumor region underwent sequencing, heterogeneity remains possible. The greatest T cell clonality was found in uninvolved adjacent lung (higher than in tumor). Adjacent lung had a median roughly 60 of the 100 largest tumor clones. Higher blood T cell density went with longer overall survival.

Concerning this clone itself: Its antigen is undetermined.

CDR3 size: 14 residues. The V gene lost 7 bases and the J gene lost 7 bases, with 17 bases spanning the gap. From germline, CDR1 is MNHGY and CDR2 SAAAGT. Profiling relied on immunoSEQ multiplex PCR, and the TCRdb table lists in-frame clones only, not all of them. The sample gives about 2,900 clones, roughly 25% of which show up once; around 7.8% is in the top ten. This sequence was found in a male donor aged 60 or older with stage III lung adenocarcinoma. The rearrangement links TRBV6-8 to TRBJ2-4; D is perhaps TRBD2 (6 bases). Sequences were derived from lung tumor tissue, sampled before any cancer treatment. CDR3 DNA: TGTGCCAGCACCCCTAGTGGGGAGGCGAACATTCAGTACTTC. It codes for CASTPSGEANIQYF.